The 30 T cell receptor beta chains listed next were all sequenced from one sample in a study of OX40 agonist ivuxolimab in advanced cancers. Sequencing was performed with immunoSEQ multiplex PCR; in TCRdb, only in-frame clones are kept and a portion is missing. The table includes about 46,000 clones, over 75% detected once. The sequenced sample was CD4+ or CD8+ T cells sorted from blood, obtained in a trial of the OX40 agonist ivuxolimab. These receptors were collected from an adult with an advanced solid tumor such as melanoma, head and neck, liver or kidney cancer.

The J gene is TRBJ2-7, the V gene TRBV6-5, with TRBD1 as a possible D gene (6 bases). V lost 4 bases and J lost 3, with 13 bases in between. The CDR3 has 14 residues. Germline assignment: CDR1 MNHEY and CDR2 SVGAGI. The CDR3 sequence: CASSSLTGNYEQYF. The CDR3 bases are TGTGCCAGCAGTTCTCTCACAGGGAACTACGAGCAGTACTTC.

This clone has only a few counts. The CDR3 coding sequence is TGCGCCAGCAGCCTACGGGAGGCAGCGTATGAAAAACTGTTTTTT. Amino acids: CASSLREAAYEKLFF. V is TRBV5-1 and J is TRBJ1-4; D ambiguous. The germline V and J ends were trimmed by 4 bases and 6 bases, with 16 bases remaining between them. The germline CDR1 and CDR2 sequences are SGHRS and YFSETQ. CDR3 size: 15 residues. Variable domain in full (rest from reference TRBV5-1 and TRBJ1-4): KAGVTQTPRYLIKTRGQQVTLSCSPISGHRSVSWYQQTPGQGLQFLFEYFSETQRNKGNFPGRFSGRQFSNSRSEMNVSTLELGDSALYLCASSLREAAYEKLFFGSGTQLSVL.

The chain is built from TRBV5-4 and TRBJ1-6; D might be TRBD1 (6 bases). V lost 2 bases to trimming and J lost 10 bases, with 16 bases between them. The V gene's germline CDR1 is SGHNT and CDR2 YYREEE (reference sequence). The CDR3 runs 15 residues. The CDR3 region is CASSFQQGGGSPLHF. The CDR3 nucleotides read TGTGCCAGCAGCTTTCAACAGGGTGGTGGGTCACCCCTCCACTTT.

This clone appeared a few times. The chain carries TRBV29-1 and TRBJ2-5; the match to TRBD1 covers 7 bases. V shed 4 bases and J 1 base; nucleotides not matched to a gene: 3. This CDR3 spans 13 amino acids. The germline gives CDR1 SQVTM, CDR2 ANQGSEA. The CDR3 DNA follows: TGCAGCGTTGCCCAGGGGGTCCAAGAGACCCAGTACTTC. Its translation is CSVAQGVQETQYF. The full variable domain, in which reference TRBV29-1 and TRBJ2-5 provide the parts outside the CDR3, is SAVISQKPSRDICQRGTSLTIQCQVDSQVTMMFWYRQQPGQSLTLIATANQGSEATYESGFVIDKFPISRPNLTFSTLTVSNMSPEDSSIYLCSVAQGVQETQYFGPGTRLLVL.

The V and J genes are TRBV6-5 and TRBJ1-2, with D unclear. The CDR3 runs 16 residues. Germline V CDR1 and CDR2: MNHEY, SVGAGI. V was clipped by 2 bases and J by 8 bases, with 21 bases between them. The DNA for the CDR3 is TGTGCCAGCAGTTACGAGCCCGGGGTCCCATATCAAGGCTACACCTTC. Translating gives CASSYEPGVPYQGYTF.

This clone has a handful of counts. The gene calls are TRBV18 and TRBJ1-2; TRBD1 is a possible D gene (5 bases). This CDR3 is 14 amino acids long. The germline V gene has CDR1 KGHSH and CDR2 LQKENI. V was clipped by 2 bases and J by 4 bases, with 11 bases between them. The CDR3 coding sequence is TGTGCCAGCTCACCAGGGACGGAGTCCTATGGCTACACCTTC. Its translation is CASSPGTESYGYTF. Variable domain in full (rest from reference TRBV18 and TRBJ1-2): NAGVMQNPRHLVRRRGQEARLRCSPMKGHSHVYWYRQLPEEGLKFMVYLQKENIIDESGMPKERFSAEFPKEGPSILRIQQVVRGDSAAYFCASSPGTESYGYTFGSGTRLTVV.

The V gene is TRBV7-9, the J gene TRBJ1-4, with D maybe TRBD1 (6 bases). Germline V gene sequence: CDR1 SEHNR, CDR2 FQNEAQ (reference sequence). V dropped 3 bases and J dropped 5 bases, with 10 bases sitting between them. The CDR3 consists of 14 residues. CDR3 loop: CASSLTGANEKLFF. In DNA, the CDR3 is TGTGCCAGCAGCTTGACAGGTGCCAATGAAAAACTGTTTTTT. Using reference TRBV7-9 and TRBJ1-4 for the parts outside the CDR3, the full variable domain is DTGVSQNPRHKITKRGQNVTFRCDPISEHNRLYWYRQTLGQGPEFLTYFQNEAQLEKSRLLSDRFSAERPKGSFSTLEIQRTEQGDSAMYLCASSLTGANEKLFFGSGTQLSVL.

This clone showed up just a few times. V and J are TRBV28 and TRBJ2-7, with D unresolved. V was clipped by 0 bases and J by 0 bases, with 9 bases between them. The CDR3 spans 15 residues. Germline CDR1 reads MDHEN; CDR2 reads SYDVKM. This CDR3 is CASSLWGTGSYEQYF. For the CDR3, the DNA is TGTGCCAGCAGTTTATGGGGTACGGGCTCCTACGAGCAGTACTTC.

The rearrangement links TRBV9 to TRBJ1-2; TRBD1 might be the D (5 bases). Trimming took 2 bases from V and 4 from J, leaving 18 bases between them. CDR1 and CDR2 (germline): SGDLS, YYNGEE. The CDR3 is made up of 16 amino acids. The CDR3 loop is CASSVSRASWGYGYTF. CDR3 in DNA: TGTGCCAGCAGCGTGAGCAGGGCCTCCTGGGGCTATGGCTACACCTTC.

This clone has just one count. The chain is built from TRBV19 and TRBJ2-1; 12 nucleotides align to TRBD2. Unmatched junction bases numbered 4, after V lost 4 bases and J lost 6 bases. The CDR3 totals 15 residues. Germline loops: CDR1 LNHDA, CDR2 SQIVND (reference sequence). The CDR3 bases are TGTGCCAGTAGTAGACTAGCGGGGGTTGTCAATGAGCAGTTCTTC. This sequence encodes CASSRLAGVVNEQFF.

V is TRBV7-6 and J is TRBJ1-4; TRBD1 matches 7 bases. Germline V lookup: CDR1 SGHVS, CDR2 FNYEAQ. This CDR3 has 15 amino acids. The junction had 0 bases not matched to a gene; V was cut back by 1 base and J by 1 base. The DNA for the CDR3 is TGTGCCAGCAGCTTAGGGACAGGAACTAATGAAAAACTGTTTTTT. It yields the protein CASSLGTGTNEKLFF. The full variable domain, its missing parts supplied by reference TRBV7-6 and TRBJ1-4, is GAGVSQSPRYKVTKRGQDVALRCDPISGHVSLYWYRQALGQGPEFLTYFNYEAQQDKSGLPNDRFSAERPEGSISTLTIQRTEQRDSAMYRCASSLGTGTNEKLFFGSGTQLSVL.

The chain links TRBV30 to TRBJ2-2; D is possibly TRBD1 (6 bases). Deletions cut 1 base from V and 2 bases from J, with 8 bases between. CDR1 is GTSNPN, CDR2 SVGIG, per germline (reference sequence). The CDR3 length is 14 residues. CDR3 DNA sequence: TGTGCCTGGAGTGGGGGGCCTAACACCGGGGAGCTGTTTTTT. Protein: CAWSGGPNTGELFF. The complete variable domain, with remaining parts taken from reference TRBV30 and TRBJ2-2, reads SQTIHQWPATLVQPVGSPLSLECTVEGTSNPNLYWYRQAAGRGLQLLFYSVGIGQISSEVPQNLSASRPQDRQFILSSKKLLLSDSGFYLCAWSGGPNTGELFFGEGSRLTVL.

V is TRBV6-5 and J is TRBJ1-2; 10 bases map to TRBD1. V shed 2 bases, J shed 3 bases, and the junction held 6 bases outside the gene matches. The CDR3 loop spans 16 amino acids. From germline, CDR1 is MNHEY and CDR2 SVGAGI. For the CDR3, the DNA is TGTGCCAGCAGTTACATCCGGACAGGGGGGCACTATGGCTACACCTTC. It specifies CASSYIRTGGHYGYTF.

The rearrangement uses TRBV5-1 and TRBJ2-2, with D unclear. V lost 4 bases and J 4 bases, leaving 11 bases between the germline ends. Germline CDR1 and CDR2: SGHRS and YFSETQ. The CDR3 runs to 14 residues. This chain's CDR3 is CASSHGSGTGELFF. The CDR3 DNA sequence: TGCGCCAGCAGCCACGGGTCTGGCACCGGGGAGCTGTTTTTT.

The gene calls are TRBV7-6 and TRBJ2-3; 8 bases line up with TRBD2. CDR3 size: 14 residues. V lost 5 bases to trimming and J lost 5 bases; unmatched junction nucleotides: 6. CDR1 and CDR2 (germline): SGHVS, FNYEAQ. The CDR3 sequence is CASSPGGAGDTQYF. The CDR3 DNA sequence: TGTGCCAGCAGCCCCGGGGGGGCCGGAGATACGCAGTATTTT.

The chain has TRBV7-6 and TRBJ1-6; D not certain. V gave up 2 bases and J gave up 8 bases, with 13 bases separating them. The germline gives CDR1 SGHVS, CDR2 FNYEAQ. The CDR3 consists of 15 residues. This chain's CDR3 is CASSLLLLEDSPLHF. CDR3 coding DNA: TGTGCCAGCAGCTTACTGTTGCTGGAGGATTCACCCCTCCACTTT. Complete variable domain (other parts from reference TRBV7-6 and TRBJ1-6): GAGVSQSPRYKVTKRGQDVALRCDPISGHVSLYWYRQALGQGPEFLTYFNYEAQQDKSGLPNDRFSAERPEGSISTLTIQRTEQRDSAMYRCASSLLLLEDSPLHFGNGTRLTVT.

V and J are TRBV28 and TRBJ2-1, with D perhaps matching TRBD1 or TRBD2 (5 bases each). V was trimmed by 8 bases and J by 0 bases, leaving 11 bases between them. The CDR3 sequence is 14 residues long. Per germline, CDR1 MDHEN and CDR2 SYDVKM. DNA of the CDR3: TGTGCCAGCGGGACGGTAAGCTCCTACAATGAGCAGTTCTTC. Its protein product is CASGTVSSYNEQFF. The full variable domain, its missing parts supplied by reference TRBV28 and TRBJ2-1, is DVKVTQSSRYLVKRTGEKVFLECVQDMDHENMFWYRQDPGLGLRLIYFSYDVKMKEKGDIPEGYSVSREKKERFSLILESASTNQTSMYLCASGTVSSYNEQFFGPGTRLTVL.

This clone was counted between two and nine times. The gene calls are TRBV5-1 and TRBJ1-6; a possible D gene is TRBD1 (6 bases). CDR3 size: 12 residues. CDR1 and CDR2 (germline): SGHRS, YFSETQ. The V end lost 7 bases, the J end lost 8 bases, and 10 bases lay between the germline ends. The CDR3 DNA reads TGCGCCAGCCGGGACATAGATTCACCCCTCCACTTT. Translating it yields CASRDIDSPLHF.

In regard to this clone: At one boundary the junction diverges from the germline segment, which might be a read error. The chain uses TRBV7-7 and TRBJ2-2, with a tentative D call TRBD2 (6 bases). CDR3 length equals 17 residues. Germline V gene data show CDR1 as SSHAT and CDR2 as FNYEAQ (reference sequence). CDR3 bases: TGTGCTAGCAGCTTAGCGATTTGGGCTAGCGACACCGGGGAGCTGTTTTTT. It codes for CASSLAIWASDTGELFF.

The DNA for the CDR3 is TGTGCCAGCAGTGCCCGGGACAGGCTCGCGGCCCAGTACTTC. Translation: CASSARDRLAAQYF. The J gene is TRBJ2-5, the V gene TRBV6-6, with TRBD1 matching 8 bases. Germline CDR1 is MNHNY and CDR2 is SVGAGI (reference sequence). The trim removed 5 bases at V and 9 bases at J, leaving 11 bases unmatched. The CDR3 has 14 amino acids.

The chain couples TRBV9 to TRBJ1-2; 9 bases map to TRBD1. V lost 2 bases, J lost 6 bases, and 14 bases stayed unmatched. Germline V gives CDR1 SGDLS, CDR2 YYNGEE. The CDR3 is made up of 17 amino acids. The CDR3 DNA reads TGTGCCAGCAGCGTTAATTTCCCGGGACAGGGTATGGATGGCTACACCTTC. This translates into CASSVNFPGQGMDGYTF.

The J gene is TRBJ1-2, the V gene TRBV2, with a weak D call TRBD1 (6 bases). Germline V gene lookup returns CDR1 SNHLY and CDR2 FYNNEI. V was trimmed by 4 bases and J by 4 bases, leaving 7 bases between them. This CDR3 region has 12 residues. This chain's CDR3 is CASSATGYGYTF. The CDR3 bases are TGTGCCAGCAGTGCGACAGGCTATGGCTACACCTTC.

In this sample, this clone turned up a few times. The chain employs TRBV18 and TRBJ1-4, with 10 bases identical to TRBD1. This CDR3 has 18 amino acids. The germline V gene encodes CDR1 KGHSH and CDR2 LQKENI. V dropped 6 bases and J dropped 2; count of bases not matched to a gene: 12. The CDR3 is CASSPSGTGEGTNEKLFF. CDR3 in DNA: TGTGCCAGCTCCCCTTCCGGGACAGGGGAAGGTACTAATGAAAAACTGTTTTTT.

V gene TRBV5-4 combines with J gene TRBJ1-2; possible D gene TRBD1, 6 bases. Germline CDR1 reads SGHNT; CDR2 reads YYREEE (reference sequence). There are 16 residues in the CDR3. V was pared by 3 bases and J by 6 bases, with 21 bases between. CDR3 bases: TGTGCCAGCAGCTCGGGACACTCGGGAGCCTATAATGGCTACACCTTC. Amino acids: CASSSGHSGAYNGYTF. Variable domain in full (rest from reference TRBV5-4 and TRBJ1-2): ETGVTQSPTHLIKTRGQQVTLRCSSQSGHNTVSWYQQALGQGPQFIFQYYREEENGRGNFPPRFSGLQFPNYSSELNVNALELDDSALYLCASSSGHSGAYNGYTFGSGTRLTVV.

The chain links TRBV2 to TRBJ2-2; 7 bases match TRBD1. The germline V gene encodes CDR1 SNHLY and CDR2 FYNNEI. Unmatched junction bases numbered 6, after V lost 4 bases and J lost 1 base. CDR3 length: 16 residues. The CDR3 sequence: CASSGIRDRNTGELFF. CDR3 coding DNA: TGTGCCAGCAGTGGGATTCGGGACAGGAACACCGGGGAGCTGTTTTTT.

The rearrangement links TRBV7-8 to TRBJ1-5, with no clear D. Germline V CDR1 and CDR2: SGHVS, FQNEAQ. With 0 bases removed from V and 0 bases from J, the gap between germline ends came to 15 bases. The CDR3 consists of 18 residues. The CDR3 nucleotides read TGTGCCAGCAGCTTAGCGGGGTTGGCACCCGTTAGCAATCAGCCCCAGCATTTT. Its translation: CASSLAGLAPVSNQPQHF.

Worth noting for this clone: Other DNA sequences from this sample encode an identical CDR3 as well. The chain carries TRBV7-9 and TRBJ2-7; D gene unclear. CDR1 is SEHNR, CDR2 FQNEAQ, per germline (reference sequence). Trimming cost V 5 bases and J 3 bases, with 5 bases left between them. The CDR3 covers 11 residues. Here the CDR3 reads CASSLNYEQYF. DNA of the CDR3: TGTGCCAGCAGCCTCAACTACGAGCAGTACTTC.

The V call is TRBV7-9, the J call TRBJ2-3; TRBD2 matches 8 bases. Trimming removed 3 bases from V and 1 base from J; junction bases left unmatched: 0. The germline gives CDR1 SEHNR, CDR2 FQNEAQ (reference sequence). This CDR3 comprises 14 residues. The CDR3 here is CASSFSGGTDTQYF. CDR3 nucleotides: TGTGCCAGCAGCTTTAGCGGGGGCACAGATACGCAGTATTTT.

The chain carries TRBV19 and TRBJ2-1; no clear D gene. The CDR3 consists of 13 residues. V lost 1 base and J lost 6, with 7 bases in between. Germline CDR1 is LNHDA and CDR2 is SQIVND (reference sequence). The CDR3 region has the DNA TGTGCCAGTAGTATAGGGGCAGCCAATGAGCAGTTCTTC. Amino acids: CASSIGAANEQFF.

The chain links TRBV7-9 to TRBJ1-3; D unclear. The CDR3 is 17 amino acids. Germline assignment: CDR1 SEHNR and CDR2 FQNEAQ (reference sequence). Trimming took 1 base from V and 0 from J, leaving 13 bases between them. This CDR3 is CASSLVEDVFSGNTIYF. The CDR3 DNA reads TGTGCCAGCAGCTTAGTCGAGGACGTCTTCTCTGGAAACACCATATATTTT.